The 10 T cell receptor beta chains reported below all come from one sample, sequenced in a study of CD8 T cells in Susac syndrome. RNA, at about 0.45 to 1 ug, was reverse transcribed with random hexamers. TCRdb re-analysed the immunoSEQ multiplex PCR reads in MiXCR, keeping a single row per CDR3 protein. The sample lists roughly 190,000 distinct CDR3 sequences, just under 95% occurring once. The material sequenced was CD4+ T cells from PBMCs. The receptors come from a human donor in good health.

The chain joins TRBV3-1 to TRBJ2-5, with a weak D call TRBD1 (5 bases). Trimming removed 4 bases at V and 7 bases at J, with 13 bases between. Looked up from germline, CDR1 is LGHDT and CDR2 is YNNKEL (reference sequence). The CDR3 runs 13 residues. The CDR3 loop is CASSPGRLGTQYF. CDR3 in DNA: TGTGCCAGCAGCCCAGGGCGATTGGGGACCCAGTACTTC.

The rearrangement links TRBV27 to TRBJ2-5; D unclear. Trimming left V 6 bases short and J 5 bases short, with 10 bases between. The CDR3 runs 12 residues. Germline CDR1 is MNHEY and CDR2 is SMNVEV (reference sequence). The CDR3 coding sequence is TGTGCCAGCAGCCCCACGAGTGAGACCCAGTACTTC. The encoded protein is CASSPTSETQYF.

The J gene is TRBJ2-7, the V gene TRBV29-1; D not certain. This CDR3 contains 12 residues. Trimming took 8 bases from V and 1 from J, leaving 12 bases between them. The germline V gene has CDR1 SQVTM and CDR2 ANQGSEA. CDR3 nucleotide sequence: TGCAGCCCAGACCCCCGGTCCTACGAGCAGTACTTC. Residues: CSPDPRSYEQYF.

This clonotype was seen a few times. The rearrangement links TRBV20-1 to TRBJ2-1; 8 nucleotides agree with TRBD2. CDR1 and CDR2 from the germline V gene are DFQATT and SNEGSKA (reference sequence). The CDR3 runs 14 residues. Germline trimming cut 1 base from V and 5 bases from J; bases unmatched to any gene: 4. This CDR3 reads CSARAGTRNNEQFF. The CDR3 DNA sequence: TGCAGTGCTAGAGCCGGGACTAGAAACAATGAGCAGTTCTTC.

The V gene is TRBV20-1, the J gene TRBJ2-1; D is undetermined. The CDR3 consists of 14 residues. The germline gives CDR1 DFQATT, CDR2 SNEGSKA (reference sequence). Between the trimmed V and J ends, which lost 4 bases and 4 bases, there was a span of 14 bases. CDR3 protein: CSAKALPRYNEQFF. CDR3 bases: TGCAGTGCTAAAGCGCTTCCGCGGTACAATGAGCAGTTCTTC.

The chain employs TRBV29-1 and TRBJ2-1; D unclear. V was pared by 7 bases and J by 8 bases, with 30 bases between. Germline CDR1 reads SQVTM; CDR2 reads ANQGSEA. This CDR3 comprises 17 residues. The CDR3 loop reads CSATKRFDFPPTHEQFF. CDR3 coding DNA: TGCAGCGCGACAAAACGGTTCGATTTCCCTCCGACACATGAGCAGTTCTTC.

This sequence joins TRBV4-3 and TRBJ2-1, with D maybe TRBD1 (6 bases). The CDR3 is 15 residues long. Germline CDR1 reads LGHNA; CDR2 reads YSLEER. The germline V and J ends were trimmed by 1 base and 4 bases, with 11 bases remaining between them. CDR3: CASSQGSGQYNEQFF. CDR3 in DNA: TGCGCCAGCAGCCAAGGGAGCGGACAGTACAATGAGCAGTTCTTC.

CDR3 DNA sequence: TGCGCCAGCAGCCCGGGGACTCTGCCCGCCGAGCAGTACTTC. It yields the protein CASSPGTLPAEQYF. The chain carries TRBV5-1 and TRBJ2-7; D might be TRBD2 (6 bases). This CDR3 has 14 residues. Germline V gene sequence: CDR1 SGHRS, CDR2 YFSETQ. Between the trimmed V and J ends, which lost 4 bases and 6 bases, there was a span of 17 bases.

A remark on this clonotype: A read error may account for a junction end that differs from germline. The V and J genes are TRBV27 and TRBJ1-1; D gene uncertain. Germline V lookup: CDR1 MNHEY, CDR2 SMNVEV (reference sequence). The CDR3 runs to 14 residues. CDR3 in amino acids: CASSLIYGPGERVF. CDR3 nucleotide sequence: TGTGCCAGCAGTTTAATTTACGGGCCCGGGGAAAGGGTCTTT.

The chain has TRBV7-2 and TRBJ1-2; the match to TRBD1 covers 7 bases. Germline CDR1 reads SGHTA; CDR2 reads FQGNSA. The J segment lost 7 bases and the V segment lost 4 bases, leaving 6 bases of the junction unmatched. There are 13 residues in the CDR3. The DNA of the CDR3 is TGTGCCAGCAGCTCGACAGGGACTGGTGGCTACACCTTC. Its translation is CASSSTGTGGYTF.